This T cell receptor (beta chain) was sequenced during a study of PD-L1 blockade in urothelial cancer. Profiling relied on immunoSEQ multiplex PCR, and the TCRdb table lists in-frame clones only, not all of them. The table includes 35,000 to 45,000 clones, 70% to 90% detected once. Regarding time point: pretreatment peripheral blood. Germline loops: CDR1 MNHNS, CDR2 SASEGT. Trimming removed 5 bases at V and 5 bases at J, with 18 bases between. The CDR3 contains 15 residues. Sample: PBMCs, taken around atezolizumab (anti-PD-L1) treatment. The rearrangement links TRBV6-1 to TRBJ2-5; a weak D match, TRBD2 (6 bases). The source of this sequence is a donor aged 40 or older with urothelial cancer. CDR3 nucleotide sequence: TGTGCCAGCAGTACACTCGGGACTCTGGGGGAGACCCAGTACTTC. Its translation is CASSTLGTLGETQYF.